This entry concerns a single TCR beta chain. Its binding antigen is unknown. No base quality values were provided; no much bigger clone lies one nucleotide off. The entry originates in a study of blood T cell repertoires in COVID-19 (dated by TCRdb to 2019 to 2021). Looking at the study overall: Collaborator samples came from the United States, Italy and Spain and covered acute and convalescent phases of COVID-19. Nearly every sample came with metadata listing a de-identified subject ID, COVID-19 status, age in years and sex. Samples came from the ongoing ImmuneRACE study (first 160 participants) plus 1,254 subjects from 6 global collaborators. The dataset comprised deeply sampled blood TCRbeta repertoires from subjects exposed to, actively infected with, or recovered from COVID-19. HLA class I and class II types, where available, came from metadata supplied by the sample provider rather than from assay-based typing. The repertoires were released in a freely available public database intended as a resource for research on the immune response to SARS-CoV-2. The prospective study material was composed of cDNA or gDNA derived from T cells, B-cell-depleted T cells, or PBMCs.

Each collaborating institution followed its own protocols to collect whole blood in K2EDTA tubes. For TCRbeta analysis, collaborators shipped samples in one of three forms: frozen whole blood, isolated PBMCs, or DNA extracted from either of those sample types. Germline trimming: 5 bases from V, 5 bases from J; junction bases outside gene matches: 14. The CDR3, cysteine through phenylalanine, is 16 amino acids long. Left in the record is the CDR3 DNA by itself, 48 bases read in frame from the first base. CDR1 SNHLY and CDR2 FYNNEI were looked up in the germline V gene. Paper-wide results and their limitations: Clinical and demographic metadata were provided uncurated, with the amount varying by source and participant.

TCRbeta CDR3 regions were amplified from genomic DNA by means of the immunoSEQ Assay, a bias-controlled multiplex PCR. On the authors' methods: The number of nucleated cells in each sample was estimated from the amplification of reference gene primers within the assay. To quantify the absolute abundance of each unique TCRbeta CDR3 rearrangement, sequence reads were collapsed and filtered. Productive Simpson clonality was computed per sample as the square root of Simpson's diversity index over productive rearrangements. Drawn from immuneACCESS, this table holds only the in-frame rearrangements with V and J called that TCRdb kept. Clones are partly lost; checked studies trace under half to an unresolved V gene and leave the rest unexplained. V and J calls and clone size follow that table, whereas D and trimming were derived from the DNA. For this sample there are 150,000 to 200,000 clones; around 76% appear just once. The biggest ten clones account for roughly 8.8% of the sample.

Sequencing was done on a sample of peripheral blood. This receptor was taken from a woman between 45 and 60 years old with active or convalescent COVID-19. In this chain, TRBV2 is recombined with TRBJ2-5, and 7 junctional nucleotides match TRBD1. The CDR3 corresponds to CASSRTGPQSGETQYF. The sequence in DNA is TGTGCCAGCAGTCGGACAGGCCCTCAGTCGGGGGAGACCCAGTACTTC.